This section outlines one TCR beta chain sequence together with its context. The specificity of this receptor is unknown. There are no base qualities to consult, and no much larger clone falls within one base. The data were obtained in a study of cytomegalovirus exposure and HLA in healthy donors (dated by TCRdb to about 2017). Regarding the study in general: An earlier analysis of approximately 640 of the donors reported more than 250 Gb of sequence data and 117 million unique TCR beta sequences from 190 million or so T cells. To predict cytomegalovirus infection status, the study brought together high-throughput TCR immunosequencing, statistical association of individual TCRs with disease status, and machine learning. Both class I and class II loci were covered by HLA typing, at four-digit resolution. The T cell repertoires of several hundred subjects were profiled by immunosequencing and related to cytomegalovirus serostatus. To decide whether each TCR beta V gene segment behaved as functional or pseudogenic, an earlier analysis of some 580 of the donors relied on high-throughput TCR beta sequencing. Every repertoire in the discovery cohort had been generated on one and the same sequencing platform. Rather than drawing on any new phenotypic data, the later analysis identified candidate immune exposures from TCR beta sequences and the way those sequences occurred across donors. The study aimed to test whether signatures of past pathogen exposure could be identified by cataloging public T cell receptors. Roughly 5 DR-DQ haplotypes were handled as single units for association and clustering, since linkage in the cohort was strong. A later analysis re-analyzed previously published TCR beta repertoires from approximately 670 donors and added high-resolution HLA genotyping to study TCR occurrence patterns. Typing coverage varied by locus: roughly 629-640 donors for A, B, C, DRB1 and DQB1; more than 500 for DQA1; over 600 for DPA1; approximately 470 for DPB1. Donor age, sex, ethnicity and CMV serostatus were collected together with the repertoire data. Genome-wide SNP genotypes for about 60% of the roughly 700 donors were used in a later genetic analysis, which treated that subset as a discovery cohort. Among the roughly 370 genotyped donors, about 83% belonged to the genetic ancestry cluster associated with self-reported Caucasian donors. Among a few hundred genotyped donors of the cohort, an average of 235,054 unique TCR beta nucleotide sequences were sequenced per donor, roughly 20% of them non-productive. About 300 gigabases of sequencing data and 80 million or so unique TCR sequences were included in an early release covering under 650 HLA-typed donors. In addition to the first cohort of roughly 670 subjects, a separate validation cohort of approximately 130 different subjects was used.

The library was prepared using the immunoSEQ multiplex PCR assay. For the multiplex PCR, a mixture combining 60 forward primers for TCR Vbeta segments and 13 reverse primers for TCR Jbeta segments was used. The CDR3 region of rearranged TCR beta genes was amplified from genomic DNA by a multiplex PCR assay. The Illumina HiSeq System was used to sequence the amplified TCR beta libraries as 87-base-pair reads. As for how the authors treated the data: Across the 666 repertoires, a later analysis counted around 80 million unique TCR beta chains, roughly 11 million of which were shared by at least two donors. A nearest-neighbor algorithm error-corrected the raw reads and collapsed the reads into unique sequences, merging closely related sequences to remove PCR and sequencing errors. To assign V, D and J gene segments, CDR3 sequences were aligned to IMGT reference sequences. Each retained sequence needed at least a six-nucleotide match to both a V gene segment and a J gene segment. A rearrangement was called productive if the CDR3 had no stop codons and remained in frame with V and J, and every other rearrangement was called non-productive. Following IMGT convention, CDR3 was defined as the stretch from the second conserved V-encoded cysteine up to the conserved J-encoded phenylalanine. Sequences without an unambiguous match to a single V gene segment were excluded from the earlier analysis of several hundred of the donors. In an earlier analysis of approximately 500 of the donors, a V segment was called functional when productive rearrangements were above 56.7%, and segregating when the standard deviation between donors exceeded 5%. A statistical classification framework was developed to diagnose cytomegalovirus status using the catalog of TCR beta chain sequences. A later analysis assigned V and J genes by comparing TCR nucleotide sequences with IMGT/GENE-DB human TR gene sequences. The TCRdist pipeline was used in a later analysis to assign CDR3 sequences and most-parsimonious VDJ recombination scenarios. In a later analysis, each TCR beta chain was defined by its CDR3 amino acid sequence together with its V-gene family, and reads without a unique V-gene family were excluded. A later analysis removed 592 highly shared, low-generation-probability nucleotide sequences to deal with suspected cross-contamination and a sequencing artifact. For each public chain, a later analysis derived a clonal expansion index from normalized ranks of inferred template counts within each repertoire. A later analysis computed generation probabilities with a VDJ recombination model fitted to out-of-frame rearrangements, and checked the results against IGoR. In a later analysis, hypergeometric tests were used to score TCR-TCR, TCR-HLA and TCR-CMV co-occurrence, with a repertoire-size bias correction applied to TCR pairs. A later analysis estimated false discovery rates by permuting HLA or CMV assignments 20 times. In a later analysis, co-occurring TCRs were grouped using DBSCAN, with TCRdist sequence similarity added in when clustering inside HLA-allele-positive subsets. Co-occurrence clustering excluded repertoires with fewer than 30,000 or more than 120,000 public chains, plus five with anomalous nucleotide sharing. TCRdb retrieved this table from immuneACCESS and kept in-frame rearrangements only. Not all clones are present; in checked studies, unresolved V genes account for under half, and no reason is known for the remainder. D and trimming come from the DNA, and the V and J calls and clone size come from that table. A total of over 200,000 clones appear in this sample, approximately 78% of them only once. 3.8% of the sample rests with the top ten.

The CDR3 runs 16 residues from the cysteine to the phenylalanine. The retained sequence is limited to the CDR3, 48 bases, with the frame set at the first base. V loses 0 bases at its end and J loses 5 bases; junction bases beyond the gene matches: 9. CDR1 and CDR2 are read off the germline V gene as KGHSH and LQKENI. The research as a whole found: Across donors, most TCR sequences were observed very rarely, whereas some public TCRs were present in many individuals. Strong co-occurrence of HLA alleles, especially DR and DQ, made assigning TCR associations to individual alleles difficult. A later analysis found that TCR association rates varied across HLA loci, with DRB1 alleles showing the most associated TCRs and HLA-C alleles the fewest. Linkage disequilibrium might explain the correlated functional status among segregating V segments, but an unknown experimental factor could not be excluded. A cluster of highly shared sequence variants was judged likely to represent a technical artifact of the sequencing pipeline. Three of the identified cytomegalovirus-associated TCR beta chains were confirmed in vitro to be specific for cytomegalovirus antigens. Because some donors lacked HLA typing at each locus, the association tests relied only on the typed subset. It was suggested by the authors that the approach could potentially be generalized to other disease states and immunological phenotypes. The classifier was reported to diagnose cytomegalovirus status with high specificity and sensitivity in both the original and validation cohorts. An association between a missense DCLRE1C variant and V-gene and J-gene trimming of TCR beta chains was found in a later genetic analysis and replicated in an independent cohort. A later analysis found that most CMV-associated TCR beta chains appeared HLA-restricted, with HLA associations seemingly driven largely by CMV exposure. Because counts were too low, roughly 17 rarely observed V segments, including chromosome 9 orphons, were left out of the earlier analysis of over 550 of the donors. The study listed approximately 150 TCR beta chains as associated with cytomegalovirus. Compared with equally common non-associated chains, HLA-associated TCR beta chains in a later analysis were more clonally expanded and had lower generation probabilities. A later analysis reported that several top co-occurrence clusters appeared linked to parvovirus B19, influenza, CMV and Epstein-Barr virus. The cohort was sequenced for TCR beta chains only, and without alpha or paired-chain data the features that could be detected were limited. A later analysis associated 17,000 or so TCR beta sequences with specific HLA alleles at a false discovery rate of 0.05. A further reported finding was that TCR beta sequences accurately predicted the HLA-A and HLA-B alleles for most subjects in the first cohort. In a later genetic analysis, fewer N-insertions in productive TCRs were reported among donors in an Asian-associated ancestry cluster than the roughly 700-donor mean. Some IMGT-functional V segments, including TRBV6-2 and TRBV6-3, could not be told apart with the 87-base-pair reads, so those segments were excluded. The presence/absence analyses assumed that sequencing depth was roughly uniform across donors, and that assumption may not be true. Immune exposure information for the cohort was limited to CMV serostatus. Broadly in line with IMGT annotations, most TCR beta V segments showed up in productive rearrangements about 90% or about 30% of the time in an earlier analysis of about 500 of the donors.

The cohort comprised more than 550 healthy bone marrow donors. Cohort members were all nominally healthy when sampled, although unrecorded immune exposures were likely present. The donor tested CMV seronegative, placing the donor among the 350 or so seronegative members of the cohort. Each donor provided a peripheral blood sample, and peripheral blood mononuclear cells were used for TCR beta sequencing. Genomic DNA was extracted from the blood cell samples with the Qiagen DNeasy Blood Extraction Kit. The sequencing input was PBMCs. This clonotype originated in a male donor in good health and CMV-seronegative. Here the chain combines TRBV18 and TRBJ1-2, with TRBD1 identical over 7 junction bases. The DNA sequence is TGTGCCAGCTCACCACCCACTCAGACAGGGAGGTATGGCTACACCTTC. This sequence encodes CASSPPTQTGRYGYTF.